The sample holds many counts of the clone carrying this T cell receptor beta chain. Its specificity is unknown. The data were taken from a study of T cells in Graves' hyperthyroidism and ophthalmopathy. Whole-study context: It was at initial diagnosis, before any treatment, that peripheral blood was collected.

General study findings and limits: Most clonotypes expanded in thyroid above 0.001 were likewise present in blood.

This CDR3 spans 15 amino acids. J was trimmed by 1 base and V by 6 bases; bases with no gene match: 6. CDR1 and CDR2 (germline): SNHLY, FYNNEI. Using RNA transcripts as the source, TCR beta CDR3 regions were amplified. HTBI primers were employed in a first-round RT-PCR of the TCR CDR3. TCRdb itself ran the multiplex PCR reads through MiXCR, one entry per CDR3 protein. The table has about 600,000 distinct CDR3 sequences, more than 13% seen once. Sequencing was carried out using blood. The receptor was derived from a woman younger than 35 with Graves' ophthalmopathy. The chain joins TRBV2 to TRBJ2-3; TRBD2 agrees at 8 bases. The CDR3 loop reads CASSDAGGGTDTQYF. In DNA, the CDR3 is TGTGCCAGCAGCGACGCGGGAGGCGGCACAGATACGCAGTATTTT.